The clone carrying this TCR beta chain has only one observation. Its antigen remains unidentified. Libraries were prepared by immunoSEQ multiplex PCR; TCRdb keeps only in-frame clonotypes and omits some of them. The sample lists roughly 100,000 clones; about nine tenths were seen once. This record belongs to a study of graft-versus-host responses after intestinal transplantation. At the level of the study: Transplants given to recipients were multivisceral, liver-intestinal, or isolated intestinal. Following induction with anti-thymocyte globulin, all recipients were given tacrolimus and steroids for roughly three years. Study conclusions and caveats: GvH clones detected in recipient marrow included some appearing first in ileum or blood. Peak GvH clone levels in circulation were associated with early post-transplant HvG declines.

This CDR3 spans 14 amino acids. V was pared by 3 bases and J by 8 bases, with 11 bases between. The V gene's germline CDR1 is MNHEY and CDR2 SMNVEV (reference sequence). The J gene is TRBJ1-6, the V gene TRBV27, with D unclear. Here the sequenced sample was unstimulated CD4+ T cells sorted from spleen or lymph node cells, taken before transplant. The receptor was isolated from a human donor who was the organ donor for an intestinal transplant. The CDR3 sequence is CASSLKAADSPLHF. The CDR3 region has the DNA TGTGCCAGCAGTTTGAAGGCTGCGGATTCACCCCTCCACTTT.